Detailed here is one T cell receptor beta chain. Its cognate antigen is unknown. This sample was included in a study of CD8+CD57+ T cells in acquired aplastic anemia. Study context: Sorted CD4+ plus CD8+ cells gave DNA averaging roughly 2.9 ug.

Patients who underwent sequencing had shown CD8+CD57+ cell expansion by flow cytometry. Patients were therapy-naive when their blood was sampled. Study-wide results and limits: Significance was not reached for CD8+ Simpson's diversity between patients and controls.

Genomic DNA templated the TCR beta VDJ and CDR3 profiling. In TCRdb, the reads were re-called with MiXCR into one record per CDR3 protein. The data show approximately 170,000 distinct CDR3 sequences, with around half seen just once and 3.2% held by the top ten. Sequencing used sorted CD4+, CD8+, or CD8+CD57+ T cells (not recorded which) from PBMCs. This TCR was sampled from a human donor with aplastic anemia.

The DNA for the CDR3 is TGTGCCAGTAGTTTGAGGGCAGGCTACGAGCAGTACTTC. Its protein product is CASSLRAGYEQYF. V gene TRBV19 combines with J gene TRBJ2-7; the D gene is possibly TRBD2 (5 bases). Germline V gene lookup returns CDR1 LNHDA and CDR2 SQIVND (reference sequence). Trimming removed 5 bases at V and 3 bases at J, with 11 bases between. The CDR3 covers 13 residues.